The next 30 T cell receptor beta chains were all read from a single sample in a study of blood T cell repertoires in COVID-19. Repertoires were generated with immunoSEQ multiplex PCR, while TCRdb's copy carries only in-frame clones and drops some. The table has about 62,000 clones, about nine tenths seen once. The sample consisted of peripheral blood. These receptors were obtained from a woman of 80 years or more with acute or convalescent COVID-19.

The chain employs TRBV4-1 and TRBJ1-6; tentative D call: TRBD1 (6 bases). CDR1 and CDR2 from the germline V gene are MGHRA and YSYEKL. The CDR3 contains 16 residues. V was trimmed by 0 bases and J by 5 bases, leaving 11 bases between them. In DNA form, the CDR3 reads TGCGCCAGCAGCCAAGATTTTCCAGGGGATAATTCACCCCTCCACTTT. Translating it yields CASSQDFPGDNSPLHF.

The chain is built from TRBV28 and TRBJ1-1; D is perhaps TRBD1 (6 bases). Trimming left V 8 bases short and J 4 bases short, with 20 bases between. Germline-derived CDR1 and CDR2 are MDHEN and SYDVKM. The CDR3 consists of 15 residues. The CDR3 DNA sequence: TGTGCCAGCGTTTGGGGGGGCTCTACCCGCACTGAAGCTTTCTTT. Its protein product is CASVWGGSTRTEAFF.

The V call is TRBV6-5, the J call TRBJ1-6; tentative D call: TRBD1 (5 bases). Trimming shortened V by 5 bases and J by 8 bases, and 13 bases separated the two germline ends. The CDR3 totals 14 residues. The V gene's germline CDR1 is MNHEY and CDR2 SVGAGI. The CDR3 coding sequence is TGTGCCAGCAGTACCCTGTGGGGGGATTCACCCCTCCACTTT. Its translation is CASSTLWGDSPLHF.

This clone was seen a single time. This chain links TRBV19 with TRBJ2-2, with 11 bases fitting TRBD1. V shed 5 bases and J 3 bases; nucleotides not matched to a gene: 2. The V gene's germline CDR1 is LNHDA and CDR2 SQIVND (reference sequence). The CDR3 length is 15 residues. The CDR3 sequence: CASSWDRGYTGELFF. In DNA form, the CDR3 reads TGTGCCAGTAGTTGGGACAGGGGGTACACCGGGGAGCTGTTTTTT.

The J gene is TRBJ2-2, the V gene TRBV6-5; D unclear. With 2 bases removed from V and 7 bases from J, the gap between germline ends came to 17 bases. CDR3 length equals 16 residues. Germline CDR1 is MNHEY and CDR2 is SVGAGI. DNA for the CDR3: TGTGCCAGCAGTTACGACCCTAGAGGTGTGGACGGGGAGCTGTTTTTT. It codes for CASSYDPRGVDGELFF.

The CDR3 sequence: CASSLVGGLNSPLHF. The CDR3 bases are TGTGCCAGCAGCTTAGTTGGGGGACTGAATTCACCCCTCCACTTT. The chain combines TRBV7-2 with TRBJ1-6, with D possibly being TRBD1 (5 bases). CDR1 is SGHTA and CDR2 is FQGNSA in the germline V gene. Trimming removed 1 base at V and 7 bases at J, with 11 bases between. The CDR3 runs to 15 residues.

The rearrangement uses TRBV5-1 and TRBJ2-1; tentatively, D is TRBD2 (7 bases). V was shortened by 2 bases and J by 7 bases, with 16 bases between the two germline ends. This CDR3 is 15 amino acids long. Germline V gene data show CDR1 as SGHRS and CDR2 as YFSETQ. CDR3 sequence: CASSLGGGVWNEQFF. CDR3 in DNA: TGCGCCAGCAGCTTAGGAGGGGGGGTTTGGAATGAGCAGTTCTTC.

J is TRBJ2-1 and V is TRBV5-1, with a weak D call TRBD2 (5 bases). V shed 0 bases and J shed 8 bases, with 12 bases lying between them. The CDR3 has 14 residues. Germline CDR1 and CDR2: SGHRS and YFSETQ. CDR3 sequence (DNA): TGCGCCAGCAGCTTGGGGTTCGAGGGTCATGAGCAGTTCTTC. It translates to CASSLGFEGHEQFF.

This rearrangement joins TRBV3-1 (or the pseudogene TRBV3-2) to TRBJ1-4, with D unclear. The length of the CDR3 is 16 residues. Germline CDR1 is LGHDT and CDR2 is YNNKEL (reference sequence). V was clipped by 4 bases and J by 6 bases, with 18 bases between them. CDR3 in DNA: TGTGCCAGCAGCCTCCCCTCAGGTGTGGGCTATGAAAAACTGTTTTTT. It specifies CASSLPSGVGYEKLFF.

V usage is TRBV6-5 and J usage is TRBJ1-2; the match to TRBD1 covers 7 bases. The CDR3 covers 13 residues. V was pared by 2 bases and J by 5 bases, with 2 bases of the junction left unmatched. Germline CDR1 and CDR2: MNHEY and SVGAGI. CDR3 sequence reads: CASSYVTGYGYTF. CDR3 DNA: TGTGCCAGCAGTTACGTGACAGGGTATGGCTACACCTTC.

The rearrangement links TRBV5-1 to TRBJ1-1; 7 bases map to TRBD1. CDR1 and CDR2 from the germline V gene are SGHRS and YFSETQ. The CDR3 loop spans 17 amino acids. The J segment lost 4 bases and the V segment lost 2 bases, leaving 14 bases of the junction unmatched. The CDR3: CASSFVAGEGAVTEAFF. The CDR3 DNA follows: TGCGCCAGCAGCTTTGTGGCGGGCGAGGGGGCGGTCACTGAAGCTTTCTTT.

This clone was detected only once. This chain connects TRBV11-3 to TRBJ1-1; 7 bases fit TRBD1. Looked up from germline, CDR1 is SGHNT and CDR2 is YENEEA. The CDR3 has 14 residues. V was pared by 5 bases and J by 0 bases, with 3 bases of the junction left unmatched. The CDR3 DNA follows: TGTGCCAGCAGCGCTGGACAGGTGAACACTGAAGCTTTCTTT. It yields the protein CASSAGQVNTEAFF. The variable domain in full, with the rest retrieved from reference TRBV11-3 and TRBJ1-1, is EAGVVQSPRYKIIEKKQPVAFWCNPISGHNTLYWYLQNLGQGPELLIRYENEEAVDDSQLPKDRFSAERLKGVDSTLKIQPAELGDSAVYLCASSAGQVNTEAFFGQGTRLTVV.

This chain uses TRBV7-8 with TRBJ1-3, with D perhaps TRBD1 (5 bases). V shed 5 bases and J shed 0 bases, with 17 bases lying between them. CDR3 length equals 17 residues. Germline assignment: CDR1 SGHVS and CDR2 FQNEAQ. The CDR3: CASSIREGQDSGNTIYF. The CDR3 region has the DNA TGTGCCAGCAGCATTAGGGAGGGGCAAGACTCTGGAAACACCATATATTTT.

V and J are TRBV6-5 and TRBJ1-2; no reliable D call. The CDR3 length is 12 residues. Germline CDR1 MNHEY, CDR2 SVGAGI. Trimming cost V 6 bases and J 8 bases, with 13 bases left between them. The CDR3 protein is CASSNRLEGYTF. CDR3 DNA: TGTGCCAGCAGCAACCGACTGGAGGGCTACACCTTC.

This clone was seen a handful of times. J is TRBJ1-5 and V is TRBV6-1; TRBD1 agrees at 7 bases. This CDR3 contains 17 residues. Germline CDR1 reads MNHNS; CDR2 reads SASEGT. The V gene end was trimmed by 0 bases and the J gene end by 5 bases; junction bases not matched to a gene: 10. The CDR3 bases are TGTGCCAGCAGTGAAGCGATATGGGGGACAGCCTATCAGCCCCAGCATTTT. It yields the protein CASSEAIWGTAYQPQHF.

V usage is TRBV3-1 (or the pseudogene TRBV3-2) and J usage is TRBJ2-3, with D possibly being TRBD2 (6 bases). Germline loops: CDR1 LGHDT, CDR2 YNNKEL (reference sequence). V lost 7 bases, J lost 5 bases, and 13 bases lay in between. The CDR3 totals 13 residues. DNA for the CDR3: TGTGCCAGCACCCGACTAGAAGGAGATACGCAGTATTTT. Translating it yields CASTRLEGDTQYF.

As to this clone: The junction differs from germline at one of its ends, possibly a read error. The chain links TRBV18 to TRBJ1-2; D is uncertain. The CDR3 loop spans 14 amino acids. In germline, CDR1 is KGHSH, CDR2 LQKENI. As DNA, the CDR3 is TGTGCCAGCTCCCCACGAGCCGCGAACTATGGCTACACCTTC. It encodes CASSPRAANYGYTF.

This rearrangement joins TRBV5-1 to TRBJ1-2; D is undetermined. Looked up from germline, CDR1 is SGHRS and CDR2 is YFSETQ. Trimming stripped 4 bases from V and 6 bases from J, with 13 bases between. The CDR3 is made up of 13 amino acids. The CDR3 nucleotides read TGCGCCAGCAGCCCTGGAGCGGACCATGGCTACACCTTC. As protein: CASSPGADHGYTF. The variable domain in full, completed from reference TRBV5-1 and TRBJ1-2, reads KAGVTQTPRYLIKTRGQQVTLSCSPISGHRSVSWYQQTPGQGLQFLFEYFSETQRNKGNFPGRFSGRQFSNSRSEMNVSTLELGDSALYLCASSPGADHGYTFGSGTRLTVV.

The genes are TRBV18 and TRBJ1-2; D may be TRBD1 (5 bases). Trimming took off 6 bases at V and 1 base at J, with 9 bases between the two ends. Germline values: CDR1 KGHSH, CDR2 LQKENI. The CDR3 is 13 amino acids. This chain's CDR3 is CASSRQGNYGYTF. The CDR3, as DNA: TGTGCCAGCTCGCGCCAGGGTAACTATGGCTACACCTTC. The whole variable domain, remainder taken from reference TRBV18 and TRBJ1-2, is NAGVMQNPRHLVRRRGQEARLRCSPMKGHSHVYWYRQLPEEGLKFMVYLQKENIIDESGMPKERFSAEFPKEGPSILRIQQVVRGDSAAYFCASSRQGNYGYTFGSGTRLTVV.

The J gene is TRBJ2-1, the V gene TRBV6-5; D is ambiguous. Germline V gene data show CDR1 as MNHEY and CDR2 as SVGAGI. The V gene lost 0 bases and the J gene lost 0 bases, with 9 bases spanning the gap. The CDR3 covers 16 residues. CDR3 bases: TGTGCCAGCAGTTACTCGCAGGTCAGCTCCTACAATGAGCAGTTCTTC. Amino acids: CASSYSQVSSYNEQFF.

The gene calls are TRBV3-1 (or the pseudogene TRBV3-2) and TRBJ1-1; 8 bases align to TRBD1. V trimming: 4 bases; J trimming: 4 bases; junction bases outside the gene matches: 5. In germline, CDR1 is LGHDT, CDR2 YNNKEL (reference sequence). This CDR3 spans 14 amino acids. The CDR3 region is CASSLAGGITEAFF. CDR3 nucleotide sequence: TGTGCCAGCAGCCTTGCAGGGGGCATCACTGAAGCTTTCTTT.

This chain joins TRBV3-1 (or the pseudogene TRBV3-2) and TRBJ1-4; no firm D call. From germline, CDR1 is LGHDT and CDR2 YNNKEL (reference sequence). The CDR3 spans 15 residues. V was clipped by 0 bases and J by 8 bases, with 13 bases between them. The chain's CDR3 is CASSQENSLSEKLFF. CDR3 bases: TGTGCCAGCAGCCAAGAGAACAGCCTTTCGGAAAAACTGTTTTTT.

The chain links TRBV11-1 to TRBJ2-7; TRBD1 is a possible D gene (5 bases). Trimming removed 0 bases from V and 2 bases from J, with 11 bases in between. Germline V gene data show CDR1 as SGHAT and CDR2 as FQDESV (reference sequence). The CDR3 runs 15 residues. CDR3 in amino acids: CASSLAAGYTYEQYF. CDR3 DNA: TGTGCCAGCAGCTTAGCGGCAGGGTATACCTACGAGCAGTACTTC.

The V gene is TRBV20-1, the J gene TRBJ1-4; D is unclear. CDR3 length: 11 amino acids. Per germline, CDR1 DFQATT and CDR2 SNEGSKA (reference sequence). With 6 bases removed from V and 5 bases from J, the gap between germline ends came to 7 bases. CDR3 sequence (DNA): TGCAGTGCCGCCCTAAATGAAAAACTGTTTTTT. Amino acids: CSAALNEKLFF.

V usage is TRBV11-3 and J usage is TRBJ2-7; 8 bases match TRBD2. CDR1 SGHNT and CDR2 YENEEA come from the germline V gene. CDR3 size: 16 residues. Germline trimming cut 5 bases from V and 2 bases from J; bases unmatched to any gene: 11. Written as DNA, the CDR3 is TGTGCCAGCAGCCCCCGGGGTAGCGGGGCTCCCTACGAGCAGTACTTC. This encodes CASSPRGSGAPYEQYF. The whole variable domain, filled in from reference TRBV11-3 and TRBJ2-7, reads EAGVVQSPRYKIIEKKQPVAFWCNPISGHNTLYWYLQNLGQGPELLIRYENEEAVDDSQLPKDRFSAERLKGVDSTLKIQPAELGDSAVYLCASSPRGSGAPYEQYFGPGTRLTVT.

The chain joins TRBV28 to TRBJ2-5, with 13 bases matching TRBD2. CDR3 length: 18 residues. Germline CDR1 MDHEN, CDR2 SYDVKM. V shed 5 bases and J 2 bases; nucleotides not matched to a gene: 11. CDR3 protein: CASSAPGTSGIGQETQYF. The CDR3, as DNA: TGTGCCAGCAGTGCCCCCGGGACTAGCGGGATAGGGCAAGAGACCCAGTACTTC.

This clone was counted between two and nine times. V is TRBV6-6 and J is TRBJ1-1, with 11 bases lining up with TRBD1. Germline values: CDR1 MNHNY, CDR2 SVGAGI (reference sequence). The CDR3 is made up of 14 amino acids. V dropped 6 bases and J dropped 8; count of bases not matched to a gene: 8. The CDR3: CASRGQGEYLEAFF. Written as DNA, the CDR3 is TGTGCCAGCAGGGGACAGGGGGAATATCTGGAAGCTTTCTTT.

This clone was recorded only once. This chain joins TRBV18 and TRBJ2-7; 9 bases align to TRBD1. There are 14 residues in the CDR3. V lost 6 bases and J lost 6; bases outside the gene matches: 9. The germline gives CDR1 KGHSH, CDR2 LQKENI. The CDR3 spells CASSTDRGKGEQYF. In DNA form, the CDR3 reads TGTGCCAGCTCCACGGACAGGGGTAAGGGCGAGCAGTACTTC.

This chain uses TRBV7-2 with TRBJ1-6; D remains ambiguous. The V end was cut by 1 base, the J end by 9 bases, with 7 bases between. Looked up from germline, CDR1 is SGHTA and CDR2 is FQGNSA. The CDR3 runs to 13 residues. The CDR3 is CASSLVTISPLHF. In nucleotides, the CDR3 is TGTGCCAGCAGCTTAGTGACAATTTCACCCCTCCACTTT. Variable domain in full (rest from reference TRBV7-2 and TRBJ1-6): GAGVSQSPSNKVTEKGKDVELRCDPISGHTALYWYRQSLGQGLEFLIYFQGNSAPDKSGLPSDRFSAERTGGSVSTLTIQRTQQEDSAVYLCASSLVTISPLHFGNGTRLTVT.

The chain joins TRBV5-1 to TRBJ2-7, with 8 bases matching TRBD2. The CDR3 consists of 15 residues. V lost 4 bases to trimming and J lost 5 bases; unmatched junction nucleotides: 11. In germline, CDR1 is SGHRS, CDR2 YFSETQ. CDR3 nucleotide sequence: TGCGCCAGCAGCCCGGGGGGGGCGGGGGTGAACGAGCAGTACTTC. Amino acid sequence: CASSPGGAGVNEQYF. Full variable domain (rest looked up from reference TRBV5-1 and TRBJ2-7): KAGVTQTPRYLIKTRGQQVTLSCSPISGHRSVSWYQQTPGQGLQFLFEYFSETQRNKGNFPGRFSGRQFSNSRSEMNVSTLELGDSALYLCASSPGGAGVNEQYFGPGTRLTVT.